This TCR beta chain was obtained from a study of blood T cells in healthy people across ages. Study-wide findings and caveats: Across samples, TCR beta diversity tracked strongly with naive T cell percentage.

The ends were cut back, 8 bases at V and 4 bases at J, with 14 bases in the middle. The CDR3 is made up of 14 amino acids. Germline CDR1 and CDR2: MNHEY and SMNVEV (reference sequence). This clonotype was observed a handful of times. Its specificity is unknown. Then a second PCR, running about 6 to 12 cycles, was carried out with a sample-barcoded 5' primer and a J-beta primer mix. Sequencing of every sample gave 3 million or more CDR3-containing paired-end reads. A single record per CDR3 protein comes from TCRdb applying MiXCR to the 5' RACE reads. The sample records about 1.4 million distinct CDR3 sequences, roughly 60% being singletons.

The chain has TRBV27 and TRBJ1-4; no clear D gene. Sequenced: blood. This sequence originates from a man between 18 and 29 years old in good health. The CDR3 sequence is CASAIGVNNEKLFF. The CDR3 nucleotides read TGTGCCAGCGCCATTGGGGTCAATAATGAAAAACTGTTTTTT.